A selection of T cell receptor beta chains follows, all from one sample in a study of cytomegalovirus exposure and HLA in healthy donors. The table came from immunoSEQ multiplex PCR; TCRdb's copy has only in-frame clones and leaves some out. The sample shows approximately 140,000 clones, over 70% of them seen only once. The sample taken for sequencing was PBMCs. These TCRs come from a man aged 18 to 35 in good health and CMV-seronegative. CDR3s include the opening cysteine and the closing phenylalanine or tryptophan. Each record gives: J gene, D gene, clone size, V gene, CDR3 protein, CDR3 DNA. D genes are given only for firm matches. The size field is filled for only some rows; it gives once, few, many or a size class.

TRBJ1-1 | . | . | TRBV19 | CASTLTWGGGLTEAFF | TGTGCCAGTACCTTAACATGGGGCGGGGGTTTGACTGAAGCTTTCTTT
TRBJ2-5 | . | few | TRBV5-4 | CASSRQPQETQYF | TGTGCCAGCAGTAGACAGCCCCAAGAGACCCAGTACTTC
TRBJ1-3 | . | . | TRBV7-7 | CASSLEGSGNTIYF | TGTGCTAGCAGCTTAGAGGGGTCTGGAAACACCATATATTTT
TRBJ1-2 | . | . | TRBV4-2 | CASSQGARSAANYGYTF | TGTGCCAGCAGCCAAGGAGCCCGGTCGGCGGCTAACTATGGCTACACCTTC
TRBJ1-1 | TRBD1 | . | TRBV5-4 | CASSLIGTGSFRGTEAFF | TGTGCCAGCAGCTTGATCGGGACAGGGTCTTTCCGTGGCACTGAAGCTTTCTTT
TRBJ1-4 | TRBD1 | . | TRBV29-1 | CSVEDRTGGEKLFF | TGCAGCGTTGAAGACCGGACAGGGGGTGAAAAACTGTTTTTT
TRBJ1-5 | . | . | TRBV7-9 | CASSSLTEQGPEYQPQHF | TGTGCCAGCAGCTCTCTCACGGAACAGGGCCCCGAGTATCAGCCCCAGCATTTT
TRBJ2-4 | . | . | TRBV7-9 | CASSQEGGTGIQYF | TGTGCCAGCAGCCAAGAGGGAGGGACAGGCATTCAGTACTTC
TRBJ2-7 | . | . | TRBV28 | CASSLSSYEQYF | TGTGCCAGCAGTTTATCCAGCTACGAGCAGTACTTC
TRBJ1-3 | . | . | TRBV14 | CASSQDRSRPFSGSTIYF | TGTGCCAGCAGCCAAGACCGCTCTAGACCGTTCTCTGGAAGCACCATATATTTT
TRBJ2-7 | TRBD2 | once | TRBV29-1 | CSVDSGTDYEQYF | TGCAGCGTTGATAGCGGGACGGACTACGAGCAGTACTTC
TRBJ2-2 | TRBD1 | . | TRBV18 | CASSPTGVNAGELFF | TGTGCCAGCTCACCGACAGGGGTGAACGCCGGGGAGCTGTTTTTT
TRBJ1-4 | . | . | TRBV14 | CASSQFRGGDTEKLFF | TGTGCCAGCAGCCAATTTCGCGGAGGGGATACTGAAAAACTGTTTTTT
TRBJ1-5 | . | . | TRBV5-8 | CASSPLSGSNQPQHF | TGTGCCAGCAGCCCTTTGTCAGGGAGCAATCAGCCCCAGCATTTT
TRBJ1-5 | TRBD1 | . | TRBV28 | CASSNTQGLGSQPQHF | TGTGCCAGCAGTAACACACAGGGGTTGGGGAGTCAGCCCCAGCATTTT
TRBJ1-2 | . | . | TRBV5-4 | CASSPLTGLQGYTF | TGTGCCAGCAGCCCCCTGACAGGACTCCAGGGCTACACCTTC
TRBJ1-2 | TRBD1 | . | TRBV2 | CASSVRQGPNYGYTF | TGTGCCAGCAGTGTTCGACAGGGACCCAACTATGGCTACACCTTC
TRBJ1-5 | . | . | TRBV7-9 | CATHRDLNQPQHF | TGTGCCACCCACCGGGATCTCAATCAGCCCCAGCATTTT
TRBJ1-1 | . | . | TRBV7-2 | CASSLDGTLGQAFF | TGTGCCAGCAGCTTAGATGGGACATTAGGACAAGCTTTCTTT
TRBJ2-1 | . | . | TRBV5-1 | CASSLGDFLPGQFF | TGCGCCAGCAGCTTGGGGGACTTTCTCCCCGGGCAGTTCTTC
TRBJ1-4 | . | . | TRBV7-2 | CASSLDGRDLEKLFF | TGTGCCAGCAGCTTAGATGGCAGGGATCTTGAAAAACTGTTTTTT
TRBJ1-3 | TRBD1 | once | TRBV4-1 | CASSPSRDRGVGGNTIYF | TGCGCCAGCAGCCCCTCCCGGGACAGGGGGGTAGGTGGAAACACCATATATTTT
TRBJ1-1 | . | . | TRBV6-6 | CASRQGTEAFF | TGTGCCAGCAGACAGGGTACTGAAGCTTTCTTT
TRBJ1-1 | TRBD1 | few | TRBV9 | CASSPRQGMDTEAFF | TGTGCCAGCAGCCCGAGACAGGGAATGGACACTGAAGCTTTCTTT
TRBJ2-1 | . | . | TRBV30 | CAWSYKGVLSNEQFF | TGTGCCTGGAGTTACAAAGGGGTCCTTTCCAATGAGCAGTTCTTC
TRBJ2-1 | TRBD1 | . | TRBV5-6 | CASSLGTGYEQFF | TGTGCCAGCAGCTTAGGGACAGGGTATGAGCAGTTCTTC
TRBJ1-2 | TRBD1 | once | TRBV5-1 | CASSSTRQGGGYTF | TGCGCCAGCAGCTCGACCCGACAGGGAGGAGGCTACACCTTC
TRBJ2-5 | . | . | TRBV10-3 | CAIALTQGGETQYF | TGTGCCATTGCTCTTACCCAGGGGGGAGAGACCCAGTACTTC
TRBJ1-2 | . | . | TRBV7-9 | CASSPDTGGYTF | TGTGCCAGCAGCCCGGACACCGGTGGCTACACCTTC
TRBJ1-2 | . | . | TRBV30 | CALSGGRQAIYGYTF | TGTGCCCTCAGTGGAGGTAGACAGGCTATCTATGGCTACACCTTC
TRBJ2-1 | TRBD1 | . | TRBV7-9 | CASSLPGTGNHEQFF | TGTGCCAGCAGCTTGCCCGGGACAGGGAACCATGAGCAGTTCTTC
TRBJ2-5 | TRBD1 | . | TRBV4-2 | CASSERKLGDSLAYQETQYF | TGTGCCAGCAGCGAAAGAAAATTGGGGGACAGCCTCGCGTACCAAGAGACCCAGTACTTC
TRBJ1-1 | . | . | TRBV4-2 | CASSQDKRGMNTEAFF | TGTGCCAGCAGCCAAGATAAGCGGGGGATGAACACTGAAGCTTTCTTT
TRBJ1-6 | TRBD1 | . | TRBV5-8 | CASSLTGGYNSPLHF | TGTGCCAGCAGCTTGACAGGGGGCTATAATTCACCCCTCCACTTT
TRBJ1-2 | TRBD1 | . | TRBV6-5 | CASSYEGGRYGYTF | TGTGCCAGCAGTTATGAAGGGGGCAGGTATGGCTACACCTTC
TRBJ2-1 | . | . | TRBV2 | CASRLSGRSSYNEQFF | TGTGCCAGTAGACTGAGCGGGCGGAGCTCCTACAATGAGCAGTTCTTC
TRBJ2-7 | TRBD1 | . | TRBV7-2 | CASSIGDRESSEQYF | TGTGCCAGCAGCATAGGGGACAGGGAATCTTCCGAGCAGTACTTC
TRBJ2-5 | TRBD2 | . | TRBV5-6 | CASSTRRTRSEETQYF | TGTGCCAGCAGCACGCGACGGACTAGAAGCGAGGAGACCCAGTACTTC
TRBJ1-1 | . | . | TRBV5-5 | CASSFSSMNTEAFF | TGTGCCAGCAGCTTTAGTTCCATGAACACTGAAGCTTTCTTT
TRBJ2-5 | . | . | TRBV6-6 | CASSYAPGQETQYF | TGTGCCAGCAGTTACGCTCCGGGGCAAGAGACCCAGTACTTC
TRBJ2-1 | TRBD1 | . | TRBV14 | CASSVGTGGYSYNEQFF | TGTGCCAGCAGCGTGGGGACAGGGGGTTATAGCTACAATGAGCAGTTCTTC
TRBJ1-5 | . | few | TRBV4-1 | CASSQVDRNQPQHF | TGCGCCAGCAGCCAAGTTGACAGGAATCAGCCCCAGCATTTT
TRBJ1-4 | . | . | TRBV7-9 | CASSPTGGWTVNEKLFF | TGTGCCAGCAGCCCAACGGGGGGGTGGACTGTTAATGAAAAACTGTTTTTT
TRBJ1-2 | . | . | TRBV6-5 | CASSYSSPYGYTF | TGTGCCAGCAGTTACTCGAGTCCCTATGGCTACACCTTC
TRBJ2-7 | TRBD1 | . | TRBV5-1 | CASSPGTGRYEQYF | TGCGCCAGCAGTCCCGGGACAGGGCGCTACGAGCAGTACTTC
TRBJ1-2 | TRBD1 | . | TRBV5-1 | CAGSLTGALGYTF | TGCGCCGGCAGCTTGACAGGGGCGCTCGGCTACACCTTC
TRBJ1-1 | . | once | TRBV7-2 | CASSLDRAIEAFF | TGTGCCAGCAGCTTAGACAGGGCTATTGAAGCTTTCTTT
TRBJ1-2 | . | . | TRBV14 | CASSPIQGLYGYTF | TGTGCCAGCAGCCCAATACAGGGCCTCTATGGCTACACCTTC
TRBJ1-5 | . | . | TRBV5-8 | CASSLDTGRPQHF | TGTGCCAGCAGCTTGGACACCGGGAGGCCCCAGCATTTT
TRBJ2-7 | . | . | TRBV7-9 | CASSFTYEQYF | TGTGCCAGCAGCTTTACCTACGAGCAGTACTTC
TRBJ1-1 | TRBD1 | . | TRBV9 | CASSIQGVGTEAFF | TGTGCCAGCAGCATCCAGGGGGTTGGCACTGAAGCTTTCTTT
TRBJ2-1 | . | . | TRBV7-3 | CASSLSQATYNEQFF | TGTGCCAGCAGCTTATCACAGGCGACCTACAATGAGCAGTTCTTC
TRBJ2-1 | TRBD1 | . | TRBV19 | CASSRGDRGPNEQFF | TGTGCCAGTAGTAGAGGGGACAGGGGGCCTAATGAGCAGTTCTTC